The subject of this entry is one TCR beta chain. This sample was included in a study of blood T cell repertoires in COVID-19. The assay was immunoSEQ multiplex PCR, and TCRdb's table has in-frame clones only and misses some. In the table there are some 230,000 clones, roughly 80% of which are singletons. This TCR was recovered from a woman aged 40 to 50 with acute COVID-19. Sequencing was carried out using PBMCs or T cells enriched from blood (not recorded which).

The CDR3 sequence: CASKSPGGPETQYF. The CDR3 DNA follows: TGTGCCAGCAAGTCTCCCGGGGGGCCTGAGACCCAGTACTTC. The J gene is TRBJ2-5, the V gene TRBV27; D may be TRBD2 (7 bases). The V end lost 7 bases, the J end lost 5 bases, and 17 bases lay between the germline ends. This CDR3 has 14 amino acids. Germline values: CDR1 MNHEY, CDR2 SMNVEV (reference sequence).